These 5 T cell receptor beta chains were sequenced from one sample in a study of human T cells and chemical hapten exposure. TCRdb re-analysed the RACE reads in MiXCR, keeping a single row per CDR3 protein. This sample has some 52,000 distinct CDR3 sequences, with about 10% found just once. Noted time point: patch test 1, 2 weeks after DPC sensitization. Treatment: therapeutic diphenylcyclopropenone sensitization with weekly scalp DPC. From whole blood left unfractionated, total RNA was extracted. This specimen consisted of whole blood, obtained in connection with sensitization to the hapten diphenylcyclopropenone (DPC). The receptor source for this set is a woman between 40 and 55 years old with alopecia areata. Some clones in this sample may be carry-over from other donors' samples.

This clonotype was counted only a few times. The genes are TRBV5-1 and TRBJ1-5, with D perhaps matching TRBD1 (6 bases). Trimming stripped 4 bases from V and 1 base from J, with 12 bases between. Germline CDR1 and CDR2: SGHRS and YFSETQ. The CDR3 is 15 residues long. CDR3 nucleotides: TGCGCCAGCAGCGCCACAGGGAGAAGCAATCAGCCCCAGCATTTT. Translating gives CASSATGRSNQPQHF.

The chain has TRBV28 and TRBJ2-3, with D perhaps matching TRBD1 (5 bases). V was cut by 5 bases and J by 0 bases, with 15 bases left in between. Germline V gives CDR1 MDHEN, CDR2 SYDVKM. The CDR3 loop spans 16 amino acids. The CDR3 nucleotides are TGTGCCAGCAGTCCCCCAGGGCGCCTTAGCACAGATACGCAGTATTTT. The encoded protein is CASSPPGRLSTDTQYF.

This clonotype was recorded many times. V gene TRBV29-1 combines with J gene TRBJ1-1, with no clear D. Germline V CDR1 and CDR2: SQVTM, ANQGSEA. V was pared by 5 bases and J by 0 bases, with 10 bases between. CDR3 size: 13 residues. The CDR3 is CSVKEQLNTEAFF. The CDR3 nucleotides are TGCAGCGTTAAGGAGCAATTGAACACTGAAGCTTTCTTT.

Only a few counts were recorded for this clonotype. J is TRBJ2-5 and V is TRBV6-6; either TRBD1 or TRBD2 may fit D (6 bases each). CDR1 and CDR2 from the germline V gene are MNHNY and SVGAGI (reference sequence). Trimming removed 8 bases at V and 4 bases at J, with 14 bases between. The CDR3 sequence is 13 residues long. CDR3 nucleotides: TGTGCCAGCCTCGAGGGGGGCCGAGAGACCCAGTACTTC. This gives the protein CASLEGGRETQYF.

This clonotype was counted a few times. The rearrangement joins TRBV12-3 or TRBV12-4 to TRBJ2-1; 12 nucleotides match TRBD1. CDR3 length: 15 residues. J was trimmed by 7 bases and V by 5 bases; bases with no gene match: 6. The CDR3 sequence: CASSIGTGGLNEQFF. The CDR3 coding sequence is TGTGCCAGCAGTATCGGGACAGGGGGCCTGAATGAGCAGTTCTTC.